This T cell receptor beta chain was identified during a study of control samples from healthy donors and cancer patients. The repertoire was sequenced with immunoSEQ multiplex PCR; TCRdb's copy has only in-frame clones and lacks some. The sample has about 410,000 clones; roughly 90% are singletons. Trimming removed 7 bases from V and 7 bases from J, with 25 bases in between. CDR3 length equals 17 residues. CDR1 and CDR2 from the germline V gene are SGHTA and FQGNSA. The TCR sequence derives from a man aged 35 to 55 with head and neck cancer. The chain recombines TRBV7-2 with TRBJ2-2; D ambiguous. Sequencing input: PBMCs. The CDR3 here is CASTVSGDVRRNGELFF. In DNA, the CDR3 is TGTGCCAGCACCGTAAGTGGAGACGTCCGTCGAAACGGGGAGCTGTTTTTT.